This TCR beta chain stems from a study of naive and memory T cell subsets. A note on this clonotype: What it recognizes is unknown.

Study outcomes and limitations: Expression changes during T cell differentiation may affect RNA-based TCR counts. Possibly reflecting memory cells re-expressing CD45RA, a few larger clonotypes occurred in naive repertoires, especially CD8.

Germline V lookup: CDR1 MDHEN, CDR2 SYDVKM. This CDR3 has 14 residues. Trimming cost V 5 bases and J 3 bases, with 11 bases left between them. An equimolar mix of two oligonucleotides served as the beta constant-region primer for TRBC1 and TRBC2. The ligated cDNA underwent four PCR rounds using SP2 and nested alpha and beta constant-region primers. A 12-nucleotide UMI and the SP2 primer were added to the cDNA 3' end by oligonucleotide ligation. TCRdb ran MiXCR on the UMI-ligation and nested PCR reads and lists one entry per CDR3 protein. Among under 150,000 distinct CDR3 sequences listed, 15% to 20% were seen once. From the second PCR step, alpha and beta chains were amplified apart. CMV status came from CD4+ IFNgamma after overnight CMV lysate stimulation.

Sample: naive CD8+ T cells from blood. The rearrangement uses TRBV28 and TRBJ1-3; D not resolved. This clonotype was obtained from a human donor in good health. The CDR3 loop reads CASSPWGDGNTIYF. In DNA form, the CDR3 reads TGTGCCAGCAGTCCCTGGGGAGATGGAAACACCATATATTTT. The entire variable domain, with the rest obtained from reference TRBV28 and TRBJ1-3, is as follows: DVKVTQSSRYLVKRTGEKVFLECVQDMDHENMFWYRQDPGLGLRLIYFSYDVKMKEKGDIPEGYSVSREKKERFSLILESASTNQTSMYLCASSPWGDGNTIYFGEGSWLTVV.